The 10 T cell receptor beta chains presented below share a single source sample, sequenced in a study of regulatory T cells in long-lasting Graves disease. The authors built TCR beta libraries using iRepertoire HTBI primers and Arm-PCR of CDR3 regions. TCRdb itself ran the multiplex PCR reads through MiXCR, one entry per CDR3 protein. The sample holds a few hundred thousand distinct CDR3 sequences, 15% seen once. Time point indicated: newly diagnosed GD, antithyroid drugs for less than 3 months. There was RNA extracted from PBMCs, and the TCR library was made from it. The same sample was also studied in work on T cells in Graves' hyperthyroidism and ophthalmopathy.

This sample comprised peripheral blood mononuclear cells (PBMCs), obtained at new diagnosis, from a patient treated with antithyroid drugs. The receptors here all came from a woman aged 40 to 55 with Graves disease.

This clonotype came up a few times. A far larger clone is one nucleotide away, so this likely arose from a read error. The chain is built from TRBV28 and TRBJ2-5; tentative D call: TRBD1 (5 bases). Germline V gives CDR1 MDHEN, CDR2 SYDVKM. Deletions cut 8 bases from V and 4 bases from J, with 23 bases between. This CDR3 is built from 16 residues. CDR3 loop: CASLPPDSVTLETQYF. CDR3 sequence (DNA): TGTGCCAGCTTACCACCCGACAGCGTAACCTTAGAGACCCAGTACTTC.

This clonotype was seen a handful of times. V and J are TRBV5-1 and TRBJ2-3; 7 positions agree with TRBD2. This CDR3 comprises 15 residues. Trimming cost V 5 bases and J 3 bases; bases outside gene matches: 9. Germline CDR1 SGHRS, CDR2 YFSETQ. CDR3 region: CASRRGAGLTDTQYF. The CDR3 DNA sequence: TGCGCCAGCAGGAGGGGAGCGGGACTTACAGATACGCAGTATTTT.

In this sample, this clonotype turned up a few times. This rearrangement joins TRBV29-1 to TRBJ1-2; D is unclear. The V end lost 3 bases, the J end lost 3 bases, and 8 bases lay between the germline ends. CDR3 size: 12 residues. CDR1 and CDR2 (germline): SQVTM, ANQGSEA. The chain's CDR3 is CSVDTLDYGYTF. As DNA, the CDR3 is TGCAGCGTTGATACATTAGACTATGGCTACACCTTC.

This clonotype has a handful of counts. The J gene is TRBJ2-1, the V gene TRBV6-2 or TRBV6-3; a possible D gene is TRBD2 (7 bases). This CDR3 spans 15 amino acids. CDR1 MNHEY and CDR2 SVGEGT come from the germline V gene. The V and J ends lost 7 bases and 3 bases respectively, with 16 bases between them. Here the CDR3 reads CASIHRGAYYNEQFF. The CDR3 DNA follows: TGTGCCAGCATCCATCGGGGGGCCTACTACAATGAGCAGTTCTTC.

In its sample, this clonotype was seen many times. The gene calls are TRBV11-1 and TRBJ2-5; TRBD1 agrees at 8 bases. Germline trimming cut 3 bases from V and 5 bases from J; bases unmatched to any gene: 11. The CDR3 has 16 amino acids. Germline loops: CDR1 SGHAT, CDR2 FQDESV (reference sequence). In DNA, the CDR3 is TGTGCCAGCAGCTTCCAAGGACAGGGAGGAGTGGAGACCCAGTACTTC. Protein product: CASSFQGQGGVETQYF.

V and J are TRBV28 and TRBJ1-2; no clear D gene. The CDR3 extends over 12 amino acids. Germline V CDR1 and CDR2: MDHEN, SYDVKM. V dropped 6 bases and J dropped 4 bases, with 9 bases sitting between them. The CDR3, as DNA: TGTGCCAGCAGGACTTCTGGCTATGGCTACACCTTC. Protein: CASRTSGYGYTF.

This clonotype was seen a handful of times. The CDR3 reads CASSQDRQETQYF. In DNA form, the CDR3 reads TGTGCCAGCAGCCAAGATCGCCAAGAGACCCAGTACTTC. This chain connects TRBV4-2 to TRBJ2-5; D gene uncertain. The germline V gene encodes CDR1 LGHNA and CDR2 YNFKEQ. The V end lost 0 bases, the J end lost 1 base, and 3 bases lay between the germline ends. The CDR3 is made up of 13 amino acids.

The chain recombines TRBV4-1 with TRBJ1-4; the D gene is possibly TRBD1 (5 bases). Germline CDR1 reads MGHRA; CDR2 reads YSYEKL. Trimming cost V 1 base and J 6 bases, with 9 bases left between them. CDR3 length equals 14 residues. This CDR3 is CASSQVGRDEKLFF. CDR3 sequence (DNA): TGCGCCAGCAGCCAAGTGGGACGGGATGAAAAACTGTTTTTT.

This clonotype was observed at least ten times. This rearrangement joins TRBV27 to TRBJ1-5; TRBD1 might be the D (6 bases). The ends were cut back, 6 bases at V and 3 bases at J, with 15 bases in the middle. Germline V gives CDR1 MNHEY, CDR2 SMNVEV (reference sequence). This CDR3 region has 15 residues. CDR3: CASRTGRDINQPQHF. The CDR3, as DNA: TGTGCCAGCAGAACCGGTCGGGACATCAATCAGCCCCAGCATTTT.

At least ten counts were recorded for this clonotype. The gene calls are TRBV11-2 and TRBJ2-1; unclear D gene. CDR1 SGHAT and CDR2 FQNNGV come from the germline V gene. V was cut by 7 bases and J by 5 bases, with 6 bases left in between. The CDR3 is 11 residues long. The CDR3 DNA reads as TGTGCCAGCACCCTGGACAATGAGCAGTTCTTC. The encoded protein is CASTLDNEQFF. Full variable domain (outside the CDR3, taken from reference TRBV11-2 and TRBJ2-1): EAGVAQSPRYKIIEKRQSVAFWCNPISGHATLYWYQQILGQGPKLLIQFQNNGVVDDSQLPKDRFSAERLKGVDSTLKIQPAKLEDSAVYLCASTLDNEQFFGPGTRLTVL.